Listed below are T cell receptor beta chains from one sample, sequenced in a study of cytomegalovirus exposure and HLA in healthy donors. Assay used: immunoSEQ multiplex PCR; TCRdb lists only in-frame clones, some missing. The table lists 95,000 to 150,000 clones, 74% of them singletons, with 4.2% in the top ten. The specimen was PBMCs. The source is a woman aged 50 to 60 in good health and CMV-seropositive. The CDR3 runs from the conserved cysteine through the conserved F or W. Fields, in order: V gene, J gene, clone size, D gene, CDR3 DNA, CDR3 protein. D genes are given only for firm matches. Size is omitted from some rows. Given values are once, few, many or a class for expanded clones.

>TRBV5-6|TRBJ2-1|once|-
TGTGCCAGCAGCACAGACAGTAACAATGAGCAGTTCTTC
CASSTDSNNEQFF
>TRBV27|TRBJ1-6|-|-
TGTGCCAGCAGTTTTGGACATCCGAATTCACCCCTCCACTTT
CASSFGHPNSPLHF
>TRBV5-4|TRBJ1-6|-|-
TGTGCCAGCAGCGGAGGGGAGGAACCCAACTATAATTCACCCCTCCACTTT
CASSGGEEPNYNSPLHF
>TRBV11-2|TRBJ1-3|few|TRBD1
TGTGCCAGCAGACCCGGGACAGCTGGAAACACCATATATTTT
CASRPGTAGNTIYF
>TRBV30|TRBJ1-2|-|-
TGTGCCTGGAGTGTACGTAGTGGCTACACCTTC
CAWSVRSGYTF
>TRBV12-5|TRBJ2-5|once|TRBD2
TGTGCTAGTGGTTTGGTACGGAAGGAGCGGGGGGGCCAAGAGACCCAGTACTTC
CASGLVRKERGGQETQYF
>TRBV7-9|TRBJ1-4|-|-
TGTGCCAGCAGCTTGGGCGTCATTGAGCAACTGTTTTTT
CASSLGVIEQLFF
>TRBV7-2|TRBJ2-7|-|TRBD2
TGTGCCAGCAGCTTAGGGGCTAGCGGGCACCCTCTCGACGAGCAGTACTTC
CASSLGASGHPLDEQYF
>TRBV6-1|TRBJ2-7|-|-
TGTGCCAGCAGTGTGTCGGGGGGCCGATCGACCTACCCCCTCGCGTTC
CASSVSGGRSTYPLAF
>TRBV7-2|TRBJ1-2|few|-
TGTGCCAGCGCGGGGCAGAACTATGGCTACACCTTC
CASAGQNYGYTF
>TRBV10-3|TRBJ1-3|few|TRBD1
TGTGCCGCGACAGGGGCGGGAGGAAACACCATATATTTT
CAATGAGGNTIYF
>TRBV10-1|TRBJ1-1|-|TRBD1
TGCGCCAGCAGCATCGGACAGGGGGAATCTGAAGCTTTCTTT
CASSIGQGESEAFF
>TRBV5-6|TRBJ2-1|-|TRBD2
TGTGCCAGCAGCCCTTACGGGGGGGCTATGGTTTACAATGAGCAGTTCTTC
CASSPYGGAMVYNEQFF
>TRBV28|TRBJ2-3|-|-
TGTGCCAGCAGCACCCGGGAGCCCGGCATAGATACGCAGTATTTT
CASSTREPGIDTQYF
>TRBV7-3|TRBJ1-1|-|-
TGTGCCAGCAGCTTAAACCCGGTTAGGAACACTGAAGCTTTCTTT
CASSLNPVRNTEAFF
>TRBV4-3|TRBJ2-7|-|-
TGCGCCAGCAGCCAAGAGTCCATACAGGGAGGGGTAAATTACGAGCAGTACTTC
CASSQESIQGGVNYEQYF
>TRBV5-8|TRBJ1-2|few|-
TGTGCCAGCAGTCTTAATCTTAACTATGGCTACACCTTC
CASSLNLNYGYTF
>TRBV11-2|TRBJ2-5|-|-
TGTGCCAGCAGCCCAGGGATTAGCTTGGAGACCCAGTACTTC
CASSPGISLETQYF
>TRBV6-5|TRBJ2-4|-|TRBD2
TGTGCCAGCAGTTACGGGGGGGGTTCCAATAACATTCAGTACTTC
CASSYGGGSNNIQYF
>TRBV5-6|TRBJ2-6|few|TRBD1
TGTGCCAGCAGCCCCGGGACAGGGGGTGCCAACGTCCTGACTTTC
CASSPGTGGANVLTF
>TRBV9|TRBJ1-4|-|-
TGTGCCAGCAGCGTCCAGGGCATATCAGAAAAACTGTTTTTT
CASSVQGISEKLFF
>TRBV2|TRBJ1-2|-|-
TGTGCCAGCACAGGGAACTATGGCTACACCTTC
CASTGNYGYTF
>TRBV7-9|TRBJ2-2|-|-
TGTGCCAGCACCCAAATAGGACAAAACACCGGGGAGCTGTTTTTT
CASTQIGQNTGELFF
>TRBV5-6|TRBJ2-7|-|-
TGTGCCAGCAGCCCGGAGGGACAGAGCTCCTACGAGCAGTACTTC
CASSPEGQSSYEQYF
>TRBV2|TRBJ2-3|-|TRBD2
TGTGCCAGCATTAGCGGGGGGGCCTTGAGGGATACGCAGTATTTT
CASISGGALRDTQYF
>TRBV6-1|TRBJ1-6|-|-
TGTGCCAGCAGTGAAGAGGAAGGGGCAGGTAATTCACCCCTCCACTTT
CASSEEEGAGNSPLHF
>TRBV4-3|TRBJ2-7|-|TRBD1
TGCGCCAGCAGCCAAGGGACAGGGTATGAGCAGTACTTC
CASSQGTGYEQYF
>TRBV2|TRBJ2-1|few|-
TGTGCCAGCAGCCAAGACTATCTCAGCAATGAGCAGTTCTTC
CASSQDYLSNEQFF
>TRBV7-9|TRBJ1-5|-|-
TGTGCCAGCAGCCCCGGAGGGGCAAATAGCAATCAGCCCCAGCATTTT
CASSPGGANSNQPQHF
>TRBV5-5|TRBJ2-1|-|TRBD2
TGTGCCAGCAGCTTGGGGGACTACCCGTACAATGAGCAGTTCTTC
CASSLGDYPYNEQFF
>TRBV11-3|TRBJ2-2|once|TRBD1
TGTGCCAGCAGCTCCGGACAGGGTGGTCCCGGGGAGCTGTTTTTT
CASSSGQGGPGELFF
>TRBV7-2|TRBJ2-1|-|TRBD2
TGTGCCAGCAGCTTAATAGGGACTAGCGGGAAATACAATGAGCAGTTCTTC
CASSLIGTSGKYNEQFF
>TRBV7-9|TRBJ1-6|-|-
TGTGCCAGCAGCTTAGTTACAGGGTATAATTCACCCCTCCACTTT
CASSLVTGYNSPLHF
>TRBV6-1|TRBJ2-7|-|-
TGTGCCAGCAGTGTCCGTGGTCGGGGATACTACGAGCAATACTTC
CASSVRGRGYYEQYF
>TRBV10-3|TRBJ2-5|-|TRBD2
TGTGCCATCAGTGAGTCGATGGCGGGGGGGCTAGAGACCCAGTACTTC
CAISESMAGGLETQYF
>TRBV15|TRBJ2-2|-|-
TGTGCCACCAGCAGAGAGACTACAGGGCACACCGGGGAGCTGTTTTTT
CATSRETTGHTGELFF
>TRBV5-6|TRBJ1-1|-|-
TGTGCCAGCAGCTTTAGCCGCACAAAAGCTTTCTTT
CASSFSRTKAFF
>TRBV5-4|TRBJ2-3|-|-
TGTGCCAGCAGTTACAGTGATACGCAGTATTTT
CASSYSDTQYF
>TRBV19|TRBJ1-2|few|TRBD1
TGTGCCAGTAGCGGACAGGGCGTTAACTATGGCTACACCTTC
CASSGQGVNYGYTF
>TRBV25-1|TRBJ1-4|few|-
TGTGCCAGCAGCCCAGAGGGTGGGAAGGAAAAACTGTTTTTT
CASSPEGGKEKLFF
>TRBV7-7|TRBJ2-7|-|TRBD1
TGTGCCAGCACCTCAGAGGGACAGGGGACCTACGAGCAGTACTTC
CASTSEGQGTYEQYF
>TRBV7-9|TRBJ1-2|once|-
TGTTCCAGCAGCTTAGCGATTGACAGTAGGTTCGCTTCGGGTCATGGCTACACCTTC
CSSSLAIDSRFASGHGYTF
>TRBV19|TRBJ2-3|-|-
TGTGCCAGTACCACACGTTACACAGATACGCAGTATTTT
CASTTRYTDTQYF
>TRBV7-2|TRBJ1-3|-|-
TGTGCCAGCAGCTTACATGCAGGGAAAAGCTCTGGAAACACCATATATTTT
CASSLHAGKSSGNTIYF
>TRBV7-9|TRBJ2-1|-|TRBD2
TGTGCCAGCAGATTTAGGTCTAGCGGGGGGGCCCAAGAGCAGTTCTTC
CASRFRSSGGAQEQFF
>TRBV5-6|TRBJ2-7|-|-
TGTGCCAGCAGCTTGGACGGTCGTTACGAGCAGTACTTC
CASSLDGRYEQYF
>TRBV10-1|TRBJ2-3|few|-
TGCGCCAGTACTTATGATACGCAGTATTTT
CASTYDTQYF
>TRBV4-1|TRBJ2-7|-|-
TGCGCCAGCAGCCAAGAGGACAGTGCCTACGAGCAGTACTTC
CASSQEDSAYEQYF
>TRBV21-1|TRBJ1-6|-|-
TGTGCCAGCAGCAAACGGGCCGACGGACAGGCCCTTTTCCCCCTCCACTTT
CASSKRADGQALFPLHF
>TRBV7-8|TRBJ2-3|-|TRBD2
TGTGCCAGCAGCCAGACTAGCCCTGGTAGCACAGATACGCAGTATTTT
CASSQTSPGSTDTQYF
>TRBV5-1|TRBJ2-2|-|TRBD1
TGCGCCAGCAGCTTTTTGGGACAGGGACCCGGGGAGCTGTTTTTT
CASSFLGQGPGELFF
>TRBV6-6|TRBJ2-5|-|-
TGTGCCAGCAGTACCCTGGGGGCCAGGGAGACCCAGTACTTC
CASSTLGARETQYF
>TRBV28|TRBJ1-2|-|TRBD1
TGTGCCAGCAGTCCAGGGGGCGCTGGTGGCTACACCTTC
CASSPGGAGGYTF
>TRBV5-1|TRBJ1-6|-|TRBD1
TGCGCCAGCAGCGGACAGGGGAGTTCACCCCTCCACTTT
CASSGQGSSPLHF
>TRBV5-1|TRBJ2-1|-|TRBD2
TGCGCCAGCAGCTGGGGGACTAGCGGGGGCCTCGGGCAGTTCTTC
CASSWGTSGGLGQFF
>TRBV7-3|TRBJ2-3|once|-
TGTGCCAGCAGCTTCGCAGGTTCAGATACGCAGTATTTT
CASSFAGSDTQYF
>TRBV7-8|TRBJ2-3|-|-
TGTGCCAGCAGCTCCTATCCCACAGATACGCAGTATTTT
CASSSYPTDTQYF
>TRBV9|TRBJ1-3|-|TRBD1
TGTGCCAGCAGCGCAGGGAACAGGGGAAGGGGAAACACCATATATTTT
CASSAGNRGRGNTIYF
>TRBV2|TRBJ2-3|-|-
TGTGCCAGTACTCTTTACGGCACAGATACGCAGTATTTT
CASTLYGTDTQYF